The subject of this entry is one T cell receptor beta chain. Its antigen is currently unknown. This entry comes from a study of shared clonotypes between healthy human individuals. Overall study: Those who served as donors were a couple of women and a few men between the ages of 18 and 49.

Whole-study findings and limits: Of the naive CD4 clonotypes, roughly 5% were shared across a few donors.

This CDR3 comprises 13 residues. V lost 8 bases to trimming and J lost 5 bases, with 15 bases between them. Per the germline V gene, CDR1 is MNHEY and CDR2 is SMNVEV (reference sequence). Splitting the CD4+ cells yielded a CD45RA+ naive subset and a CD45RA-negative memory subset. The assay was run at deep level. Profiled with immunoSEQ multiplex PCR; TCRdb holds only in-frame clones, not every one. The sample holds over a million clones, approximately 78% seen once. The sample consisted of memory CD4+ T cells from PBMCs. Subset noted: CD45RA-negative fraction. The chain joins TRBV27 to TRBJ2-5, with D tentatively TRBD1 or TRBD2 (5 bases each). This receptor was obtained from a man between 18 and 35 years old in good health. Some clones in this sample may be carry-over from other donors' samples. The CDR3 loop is CASSRGVGETQYF. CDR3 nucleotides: TGTGCCAGCTCTAGGGGAGTCGGGGAGACCCAGTACTTC.